This TCR beta chain was profiled in a study of blood T cell repertoires in COVID-19. Study-level background: Samples taken during acute and convalescent COVID-19 were collected in the United States, Italy and Spain. T cells, B-cell-depleted T cells, or PBMCs supplied cDNA or gDNA.

Under the authors' procedure: Counts of nucleated cells, estimated from reference gene primer amplification, were obtained. The repertoire was sequenced with immunoSEQ multiplex PCR; TCRdb's copy has only in-frame clones and lacks some. V and J calls and clone size are those listed in that table; D and trimming were worked out from the DNA. The sample shows about 300,000 clones, 88% of them seen only once. Sequenced input: peripheral blood. The source of this sequence is a man younger than 35 with active or convalescent COVID-19.

The CDR3 bases are TGCGCCAGCGGGGAACAGGGGGGCCAAGAGACCCAGTACTTC. It yields the protein CASGEQGGQETQYF. The chain uses TRBV5-1 and TRBJ2-5; the match to TRBD1 covers 8 bases. The germline gives CDR1 SGHRS, CDR2 YFSETQ. V dropped 7 bases and J dropped 1; count of bases not matched to a gene: 6. The CDR3 has 14 residues.